A single sample is the source of the 17 T cell receptor beta chains below, sequenced in a study of blood T cell repertoires in COVID-19. TCRdb's table, derived via immunoSEQ multiplex PCR, lists solely in-frame clones and lacks some. Counted here are 60,000 or so clones, roughly 80% occurring once; the ten biggest clones make up 6% to 7%. Sequenced sample: peripheral blood. Receptor source: a woman between 45 and 60 years old with active or convalescent COVID-19.

This rearrangement joins TRBV2 to TRBJ1-5; D is undetermined. Germline CDR1 reads SNHLY; CDR2 reads FYNNEI. The CDR3 has 14 amino acids. The ends were cut back, 4 bases at V and 0 bases at J, with 7 bases in the middle. CDR3 sequence (DNA): TGTGCCAGCAGTGGCGGGAGTAGCAATCAGCCCCAGCATTTT. This translates into CASSGGSSNQPQHF. Together with reference TRBV2 and TRBJ1-5, the CDR3 gives the full variable domain: EPEVTQTPSHQVTQMGQEVILRCVPISNHLYFYWYRQILGQKVEFLVSFYNNEISEKSEIFDDQFSVERPDGSNFTLKIRSTKLEDSAMYFCASSGGSSNQPQHFGDGTRLSIL.

V is TRBV6-2 or TRBV6-3 and J is TRBJ2-7; 10 bases match TRBD2. Germline V lookup: CDR1 MNHEY, CDR2 SVGEGT. CDR3 size: 13 residues. The junction had 4 bases not matched to a gene; V was cut back by 4 bases and J by 7 bases. CDR3 protein: CASSSGLAREQYF. DNA for the CDR3: TGTGCCAGCAGTTCGGGACTAGCGAGGGAGCAGTACTTC.

This chain joins TRBV10-3 and TRBJ2-1, with 10 bases fitting TRBD2. The CDR3 totals 17 residues. Germline CDR1 and CDR2: ENHRY and SYGVKD. V trimming: 6 bases; J trimming: 1 base; junction bases outside the gene matches: 9. Here the CDR3 reads CAIRQTGLADSYNEQFF. The CDR3 nucleotides read TGTGCCATCAGACAAACCGGACTAGCGGATTCCTACAATGAGCAGTTCTTC.

V is TRBV7-9 and J is TRBJ2-1, with 10 bases lining up with TRBD2. The V gene end was trimmed by 5 bases and the J gene end by 3 bases; junction bases not matched to a gene: 13. The V gene's germline CDR1 is SEHNR and CDR2 FQNEAQ (reference sequence). The CDR3 extends over 18 amino acids. The chain's CDR3 is CASSPGTSALDIYNEQFF. CDR3 coding DNA: TGTGCCAGCAGCCCCGGGACTAGCGCGCTGGATATCTACAATGAGCAGTTCTTC.

This clone was counted a few times. The chain joins TRBV5-1 to TRBJ1-1, with 8 nucleotides matching TRBD1. The CDR3 sequence is 15 residues long. Per germline, CDR1 SGHRS and CDR2 YFSETQ. Trimming cost V 2 bases and J 2 bases; bases outside gene matches: 5. As DNA, the CDR3 is TGCGCCAGCAGCTTACAGGGGGTTGTAAACACTGAAGCTTTCTTT. Protein product: CASSLQGVVNTEAFF.

The chain carries TRBV6-1 and TRBJ1-4; the D gene is possibly TRBD1 (5 bases). Germline lookup yields CDR1 MNHNS and CDR2 SASEGT. The V gene lost 1 base and the J gene lost 11 bases, with 8 bases spanning the gap. This CDR3 region has 12 residues. CDR3 loop: CASSEGTPKLFF. The CDR3 DNA is TGTGCCAGCAGTGAAGGGACACCGAAACTGTTTTTT.

The chain employs TRBV6-5 and TRBJ1-2, with D perhaps TRBD1 (5 bases). Trimming pared 6 bases from V and 8 bases from J, leaving 16 bases between. The CDR3 is 13 residues long. CDR1 and CDR2 from the germline V gene are MNHEY and SVGAGI. The CDR3 nucleotides read TGTGCCAGCAGGGAGCCCCCGGGGGACGGCTACACCTTC. Protein: CASREPPGDGYTF.

The chain combines TRBV5-1 with TRBJ2-3; TRBD1 aligns across 7 bases. Losses at the gene ends were 1 base for V and 8 bases for J; bases not matched to a gene: 7. Germline CDR1 is SGHRS and CDR2 is YFSETQ. This CDR3 comprises 14 residues. CDR3 loop: CASSLKGADGTQYF. In nucleotides, the CDR3 is TGCGCCAGCAGCTTGAAGGGGGCTGACGGTACGCAGTATTTT.

The V and J genes are TRBV19 and TRBJ1-2, with a weak D call TRBD1 (6 bases). The germline gives CDR1 LNHDA, CDR2 SQIVND (reference sequence). V shed 5 bases and J shed 7 bases, with 17 bases lying between them. CDR3 size: 14 residues. The CDR3: CASSPYREGSGYTF. The CDR3, as DNA: TGTGCCAGTAGTCCGTACAGGGAGGGGTCTGGCTACACCTTC.

This clone has a count of ten or more. J is TRBJ1-6 and V is TRBV5-1; D might be TRBD1 (6 bases). In germline, CDR1 is SGHRS, CDR2 YFSETQ. The CDR3 loop spans 15 amino acids. V was cut by 0 bases and J by 5 bases, with 9 bases left in between. CDR3 coding DNA: TGCGCCAGCAGCTTGGTAGGACAGCATAATTCACCCCTCCACTTT. Translated, it gives CASSLVGQHNSPLHF.

V is TRBV18 and J is TRBJ2-7; possibly TRBD2 for D (6 bases). Trimming pared 2 bases from V and 3 bases from J, leaving 23 bases between. The CDR3 is made up of 18 amino acids. CDR1 is KGHSH and CDR2 is LQKENI in the germline V gene. CDR3 coding DNA: TGTGCCAGCTCACCAATGGGGGGTTTCAGCGGGTCCGGCTACGAGCAGTACTTC. It translates to CASSPMGGFSGSGYEQYF. Looking up the rest from reference TRBV18 and TRBJ2-7 gives the full variable domain: NAGVMQNPRHLVRRRGQEARLRCSPMKGHSHVYWYRQLPEEGLKFMVYLQKENIIDESGMPKERFSAEFPKEGPSILRIQQVVRGDSAAYFCASSPMGGFSGSGYEQYFGPGTRLTVT.

The J gene is TRBJ2-7, the V gene TRBV19; possible D gene TRBD1, 6 bases. Trimming removed 3 bases from V and 0 bases from J, with 12 bases in between. There are 15 residues in the CDR3. The germline V gene has CDR1 LNHDA and CDR2 SQIVND (reference sequence). In DNA form, the CDR3 reads TGTGCCAGTAGTATCAGCAGGGGCGGCTCCTACGAGCAGTACTTC. Translating gives CASSISRGGSYEQYF.

V is TRBV4-1 and J is TRBJ2-3, with a possible D match to TRBD2 (5 bases). CDR3 size: 14 residues. V shed 1 base and J shed 3 bases, with 8 bases lying between them. The V gene's germline CDR1 is MGHRA and CDR2 YSYEKL. CDR3 loop: CASSQGRSTDTQYF. The CDR3 DNA reads as TGCGCCAGCAGCCAAGGGAGGTCGACAGATACGCAGTATTTT.

The rearrangement links TRBV19 to TRBJ2-2; TRBD2 might be the D (5 bases). The germline V gene encodes CDR1 LNHDA and CDR2 SQIVND (reference sequence). Deletions cut 3 bases from V and 2 bases from J, with 16 bases between. The CDR3 loop spans 17 amino acids. The CDR3 bases are TGTGCCAGTAGTATCCTGCGGGCTCCTTTAAACACCGGGGAGCTGTTTTTT. It codes for CASSILRAPLNTGELFF.

The V and J genes are TRBV7-8 and TRBJ2-7; 9 nucleotides line up with TRBD1. Per the germline V gene, CDR1 is SGHVS and CDR2 is FQNEAQ. This CDR3 comprises 14 residues. V trimming: 5 bases; J trimming: 3 bases; junction bases outside the gene matches: 5. Here the CDR3 DNA reads TGTGCCAGCAGCCACGGGACAGGGAACTACGAGCAGTACTTC. Its translation: CASSHGTGNYEQYF.

The J gene is TRBJ2-3, the V gene TRBV5-5; a possible D gene is TRBD2 (6 bases). The CDR3 covers 16 residues. The V gene lost 0 bases and the J gene lost 4 bases, with 15 bases spanning the gap. CDR1 and CDR2 from the germline V gene are SGHKS and YYEKEE (reference sequence). Here the CDR3 DNA reads TGTGCCAGCAGCTTGGGTCGCGGGACCGGCGCAGATACGCAGTATTTT. This gives the protein CASSLGRGTGADTQYF. Full variable domain (rest looked up from reference TRBV5-5 and TRBJ2-3): DAGVTQSPTHLIKTRGQQVTLRCSPISGHKSVSWYQQVLGQGPQFIFQYYEKEERGRGNFPDRFSARQFPNYSSELNVNALLLGDSALYLCASSLGRGTGADTQYFGPGTRLTVL.

The table lists this clone with a few counts. CDR3 in amino acids: CASSETAGGHSNQPQHF. In DNA form, the CDR3 reads TGCGCCAGCAGTGAGACCGCAGGGGGGCATAGCAATCAGCCCCAGCATTTT. The rearrangement joins TRBV10-2 to TRBJ1-5, with 7 bases fitting TRBD1. J was trimmed by 0 bases and V by 2 bases; bases with no gene match: 7. Germline values: CDR1 WSHSY, CDR2 SAAADI. CDR3 length: 17 residues.